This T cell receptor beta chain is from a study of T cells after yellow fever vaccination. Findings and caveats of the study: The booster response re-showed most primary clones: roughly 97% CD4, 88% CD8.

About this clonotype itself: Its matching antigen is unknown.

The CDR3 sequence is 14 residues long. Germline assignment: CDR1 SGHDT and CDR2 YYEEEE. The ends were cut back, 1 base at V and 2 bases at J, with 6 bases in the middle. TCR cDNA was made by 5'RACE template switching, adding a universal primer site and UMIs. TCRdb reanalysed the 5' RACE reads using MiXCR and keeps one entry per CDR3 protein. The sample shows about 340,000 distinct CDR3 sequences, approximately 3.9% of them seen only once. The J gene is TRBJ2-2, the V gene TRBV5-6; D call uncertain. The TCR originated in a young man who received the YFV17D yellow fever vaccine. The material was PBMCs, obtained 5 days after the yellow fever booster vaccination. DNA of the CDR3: TGTGCCAGCAGCTTGATCTTAAACACCGGGGAGCTGTTTTTT. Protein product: CASSLILNTGELFF.